These 25 T cell receptor beta chains were sequenced from one sample in a study of cytomegalovirus exposure and HLA in healthy donors. PCR involved 60 Vbeta and 13 Jbeta primers. The protocol was immunoSEQ multiplex PCR, while the TCRdb copy is restricted to in-frame clones and leaves out a portion. The sample holds some 200,000 clones, 82% seen once. The sequenced sample consisted of PBMCs. These receptors were obtained from a woman in her thirties or forties in good health and CMV-seronegative.

The rearrangement uses TRBV5-1 and TRBJ1-1, with TRBD1 identical over 7 bases. There are 12 residues in the CDR3. Per germline, CDR1 SGHRS and CDR2 YFSETQ. V shed 0 bases and J 11 bases; nucleotides not matched to a gene: 4. The CDR3: CASSLEGGRAFF. The CDR3 DNA is TGCGCCAGCAGCTTGGAAGGGGGCCGGGCTTTCTTT.

The chain recombines TRBV6-1 with TRBJ1-1; D unresolved. CDR3 length: 14 amino acids. Germline lookup yields CDR1 MNHNS and CDR2 SASEGT. V gave up 2 bases and J gave up 6 bases, with 13 bases separating them. Written as DNA, the CDR3 is TGTGCCAGCAGTGAAAGTCCGGGAAAGGCTGAAGCTTTCTTT. It is translated as CASSESPGKAEAFF.

The genes are TRBV5-1 and TRBJ1-2; D is possibly TRBD1 (5 bases). CDR1 is SGHRS, CDR2 YFSETQ, per germline. With 7 bases removed from V and 5 bases from J, the gap between germline ends came to 15 bases. The CDR3 has 13 amino acids. CDR3: CASGLQDHYGYTF. The CDR3 bases are TGCGCCAGCGGTCTACAGGATCATTATGGCTACACCTTC.

The CDR3 DNA reads TGTGCCAGTAGTATAGCCCTGACCAGGGGAAACACCATATATTTT. This sequence encodes CASSIALTRGNTIYF. This chain uses TRBV19 with TRBJ1-3; D is unclear. Trimming took 1 base from V and 4 from J, leaving 11 bases between them. CDR1 is LNHDA and CDR2 is SQIVND in the germline V gene (reference sequence). The CDR3 consists of 15 residues.

CDR3 sequence: CASSLDPGNEQFF. The CDR3 bases are TGCGCCAGCAGCTTGGACCCAGGGAATGAGCAGTTCTTC. This chain links TRBV5-1 with TRBJ2-1; a possible D gene is TRBD1 (5 bases). Germline V gene data show CDR1 as SGHRS and CDR2 as YFSETQ. V shed 0 bases and J shed 7 bases, with 8 bases lying between them. This CDR3 spans 13 amino acids.

A single count supports this clone. The chain couples TRBV13 to TRBJ1-1; 8 bases match TRBD1. The length of the CDR3 is 15 residues. In germline, CDR1 is PRHDT, CDR2 FYEKMQ (reference sequence). Germline trimming cut 4 bases from V and 4 bases from J; bases unmatched to any gene: 8. This CDR3 is CASSYSGGAGTEAFF. CDR3 DNA sequence: TGTGCCAGCAGCTACTCAGGGGGCGCGGGCACTGAAGCTTTCTTT.

The chain combines TRBV29-1 with TRBJ2-7; D is unresolved. The CDR3 loop spans 14 amino acids. Trimming took off 5 bases at V and 0 bases at J, with 14 bases between the two ends. Germline values: CDR1 SQVTM, CDR2 ANQGSEA. The chain's CDR3 is CSVNFRGISYEQYF. The CDR3 nucleotides read TGCAGCGTTAACTTTAGAGGCATCTCCTACGAGCAGTACTTC.

V usage is TRBV27 and J usage is TRBJ1-1; 7 bases are a match to TRBD1. The junction had 10 bases not matched to a gene; V was cut back by 5 bases and J by 7 bases. Germline values: CDR1 MNHEY, CDR2 SMNVEV (reference sequence). The CDR3 is made up of 14 amino acids. The CDR3: CASSRDRSLLEAFF. The CDR3 bases are TGTGCCAGCAGTCGGGACAGAAGCTTACTTGAAGCTTTCTTT.

This chain joins TRBV6-6 and TRBJ1-1; D uncertain. With 7 bases removed from V and 1 base from J, the gap between germline ends came to 19 bases. From germline, CDR1 is MNHNY and CDR2 SVGAGI (reference sequence). The CDR3 covers 16 residues. In nucleotides, the CDR3 is TGTGCCAGCAAAGTCGGACTTACTTCGGCGAACACTGAAGCTTTCTTT. Translation: CASKVGLTSANTEAFF.

The rearrangement joins TRBV28 to TRBJ2-7; 10 bases are shared with TRBD1. The germline gives CDR1 MDHEN, CDR2 SYDVKM. The CDR3 consists of 14 residues. V dropped 2 bases and J dropped 4; count of bases not matched to a gene: 2. DNA of the CDR3: TGTGCCAGCAGTTTAGGGGGACAGGGGTACGAGCAGTACTTC. Encoded protein: CASSLGGQGYEQYF.

V is TRBV7-2 and J is TRBJ2-1, with D uncertain. The V gene's germline CDR1 is SGHTA and CDR2 FQGNSA. The CDR3 runs 15 residues. V lost 2 bases to trimming and J lost 0 bases, with 8 bases between them. DNA of the CDR3: TGTGCCAGCAGCTTACAGCGAAGCTCCTACAATGAGCAGTTCTTC. As protein: CASSLQRSSYNEQFF.

This chain joins TRBV5-1 and TRBJ2-3; 7 positions match TRBD2. Germline CDR1 is SGHRS and CDR2 is YFSETQ. V dropped 4 bases and J dropped 1; count of bases not matched to a gene: 6. This CDR3 has 15 amino acids. CDR3 amino acids: CASSPPRGGTDTQYF. The DNA for the CDR3 is TGCGCCAGCAGCCCCCCTCGGGGGGGCACAGATACGCAGTATTTT.

This sequence joins TRBV11-1 and TRBJ2-2; 8 nucleotides agree with TRBD2. Germline assignment: CDR1 SGHAT and CDR2 FQDESV (reference sequence). This CDR3 has 15 residues. The J segment lost 1 base and the V segment lost 8 bases, leaving 6 bases of the junction unmatched. In DNA form, the CDR3 reads TGTGCCAGCGGCCGTCGGGGGGGGAACACCGGGGAGCTGTTTTTT. Protein: CASGRRGGNTGELFF.

This rearrangement joins TRBV21-1 to TRBJ1-1. TRBV21-1 is annotated as a pseudogene. This CDR3 comprises 12 residues. Here the CDR3 DNA reads TGTGCCAGCAGCACCGGTGACACTGAAGCTTTCTTT. Translated, it gives CASSTGDTEAFF.

The DNA for the CDR3 is TGTGCCAGCACCGCACAGAACACTGAAGCTTTCTTT. Its translation is CASTAQNTEAFF. The chain is built from TRBV6-5 and TRBJ1-1; unclear D gene. The CDR3 has 12 amino acids. Germline values: CDR1 MNHEY, CDR2 SVGAGI. Trimming pared 7 bases from V and 1 base from J, leaving 7 bases between.

V gene TRBV29-1 combines with J gene TRBJ1-3, with a possible D match to TRBD1 (5 bases). Trimming removed 7 bases at V and 3 bases at J, with 13 bases between. Germline CDR1 and CDR2: SQVTM and ANQGSEA. This CDR3 has 13 residues. The CDR3 nucleotides read TGCAGCGGGAGTCAGGGTGGTGGAAACACCATATATTTT. Translating gives CSGSQGGGNTIYF.

This clone has just one count. The CDR3 sequence is CAIRGTADAAFF. The CDR3 DNA sequence: TGTGCCATCAGGGGGACAGCTGATGCGGCTTTCTTT. The V and J genes are TRBV10-3 and TRBJ1-1, with TRBD1 matching 7 bases. With V trimmed by 6 bases and J by 11 bases, 9 bases remained unmatched. CDR1 and CDR2 from the germline V gene are ENHRY and SYGVKD. The length of the CDR3 is 12 residues.

To note about this clone: The sample carries other DNA sequences with the same CDR3. The V call is TRBV4-3, the J call TRBJ2-1, with 8 bases aligning to TRBD1. The germline gives CDR1 LGHNA, CDR2 YSLEER. V dropped 2 bases and J dropped 7; count of bases not matched to a gene: 7. The CDR3 is made up of 15 amino acids. The DNA of the CDR3 is TGCGCCAGCAGCCAACCGGACAGGGAATCGAATGAGCAGTTCTTC. Translation gives CASSQPDRESNEQFF.

This clone has just one count. V is TRBV11-1 and J is TRBJ2-7; TRBD2 agrees at 13 bases. The V gene end was trimmed by 4 bases and the J gene end by 5 bases; junction bases not matched to a gene: 11. The germline V gene encodes CDR1 SGHAT and CDR2 FQDESV (reference sequence). CDR3 length: 17 amino acids. CDR3 in DNA: TGTGCCAGCAGCTCAACCCCGGGACTAGCGGGGAAGGACGAGCAGTACTTC. Its translation: CASSSTPGLAGKDEQYF.

This clone was detected only a few times. The chain uses TRBV11-2 and TRBJ2-5; 7 nucleotides line up with TRBD1. TRBJ2-7 explains the end of the DNA better; the J call may be wrong. CDR1 and CDR2 from the germline V gene are SGHAT and FQNNGV. The CDR3 length is 14 residues. Written as DNA, the CDR3 is TGTGCCAGCAGCGATCTACAGGGGATCTACGAGCAGTACTTC. Translating it yields CASSDLQGIYEQYF.

The rearrangement uses TRBV15 and TRBJ2-1; 8 bases align to TRBD2. V dropped 5 bases and J dropped 8; count of bases not matched to a gene: 17. CDR1 LNHNV and CDR2 YYDKDF come from the germline V gene (reference sequence). There are 17 residues in the CDR3. CDR3 bases: TGTGCCACCAGCTCCTCCTACACGGGGGGGTTTAGAGATGAGCAGTTCTTC. It specifies CATSSSYTGGFRDEQFF.

Concerning this clone itself: Other DNA sequences in the sample encode the same CDR3. The chain joins TRBV7-9 to TRBJ1-1, with D possibly matching TRBD1 (5 bases). The ends were cut back, 3 bases at V and 6 bases at J, with 8 bases in the middle. Germline V lookup: CDR1 SEHNR, CDR2 FQNEAQ (reference sequence). CDR3 length equals 12 residues. Written as DNA, the CDR3 is TGTGCCAGCAGCTTGGGGGGTCCTGAAGCTTTCTTT. It encodes CASSLGGPEAFF. The complete variable domain, with remaining parts taken from reference TRBV7-9 and TRBJ1-1, reads DTGVSQNPRHKITKRGQNVTFRCDPISEHNRLYWYRQTLGQGPEFLTYFQNEAQLEKSRLLSDRFSAERPKGSFSTLEIQRTEQGDSAMYLCASSLGGPEAFFGQGTRLTVV.

This clone was seen just once. This chain connects TRBV5-5 to TRBJ1-2; 9 bases are shared with TRBD1. Per germline, CDR1 SGHKS and CDR2 YYEKEE (reference sequence). The CDR3 is 15 amino acids. Trimming at V came to 2 bases and at J to 7 bases, leaving 9 bases not matched to a gene. Here the CDR3 DNA reads TGTGCCAGCAGCTTTGACGACAGGGGGGTACGTGGCTACACCTTC. Protein: CASSFDDRGVRGYTF.

The rearrangement joins TRBV25-1 to TRBJ1-2; D may be TRBD1 (5 bases). Trimming removed 2 bases from V and 3 bases from J, with 13 bases in between. This CDR3 region has 15 residues. Per the germline V gene, CDR1 is MGHDK and CDR2 is SYGVNS. As DNA, the CDR3 is TGTGCCAGCAGTGAAGCAGCCGTAGGGGACTATGGCTACACCTTC. Protein product: CASSEAAVGDYGYTF.

A few counts support this clone. This chain connects TRBV6-6 to TRBJ2-7; weak D call: TRBD1 (6 bases). The V gene's germline CDR1 is MNHNY and CDR2 SVGAGI (reference sequence). Trimming removed 0 bases from V and 3 bases from J, with 12 bases in between. CDR3 size: 15 residues. Here the CDR3 reads CASSYSTTGFYEQYF. The CDR3 nucleotides are TGTGCCAGCAGTTACTCGACGACAGGATTCTACGAGCAGTACTTC.